The next 26 T cell receptor beta chains were all read from a single sample in a study of OX40 agonist ivuxolimab in advanced cancers. The protocol was immunoSEQ multiplex PCR, while the TCRdb copy is restricted to in-frame clones and leaves out a portion. The sample includes some 11,000 clones, just over 75% of them seen just once. The sequencing here drew on CD4+ or CD8+ T cells sorted from blood, taken in a trial of the OX40 agonist ivuxolimab. The receptor set was obtained from an adult with an advanced solid tumor such as melanoma, head and neck, liver or kidney cancer.

The V and J genes are TRBV2 and TRBJ2-1, with TRBD2 identical over 8 bases. J gave up 7 bases and V 10 bases, and 12 bases lay outside the gene matches. This CDR3 spans 14 amino acids. Germline lookup yields CDR1 SNHLY and CDR2 FYNNEI. CDR3 residues: CAIPLTAGDNEQFF. The DNA for the CDR3 is TGTGCCATTCCACTAACAGCGGGGGATAATGAGCAGTTCTTC.

The DNA for the CDR3 is TGTGCCTGGAGGGGACGGGGGTACGAGCAGTACTTC. This codes for CAWRGRGYEQYF. The J gene is TRBJ2-5, the V gene TRBV30; TRBD2 might be the D (6 bases). The J call is in doubt because the DNA end fits TRBJ2-7 better. In germline, CDR1 is GTSNPN, CDR2 SVGIG (reference sequence). The CDR3 extends over 12 amino acids.

Concerning this clone: The junction does not match germline at one end; this may be a read error. Distinct nucleotide sequences in the sample also encode this CDR3. The V and J genes are TRBV7-7 and TRBJ2-5; D may be TRBD1 or TRBD2 (5 bases each). There are 15 residues in the CDR3. The germline V gene has CDR1 SSHAT and CDR2 FNYEAQ (reference sequence). The DNA for the CDR3 is TGTGCTAGCAGCCCCGGGACGGGGTACCAAGAGACCCAGTACTTC. Translated: CASSPGTGYQETQYF. Looking up the rest from reference TRBV7-7 and TRBJ2-5 gives the full variable domain: GAGVSQSPRYKVTKRGQDVTLRCDPISSHATLYWYQQALGQGPEFLTYFNYEAQPDKSGLPSDRFSAERPEGSISTLTIQRTEQRDSAMYRCASSPGTGYQETQYFGPGTRLLVL.

This clone was detected a few times. The V gene is TRBV6-5, the J gene TRBJ2-7, with D perhaps matching TRBD1 (5 bases). The CDR3 sequence is 14 residues long. Per germline, CDR1 MNHEY and CDR2 SVGAGI. With 1 base removed from V and 3 bases from J, the gap between germline ends came to 10 bases. CDR3 amino acids: CASSYLDKNYEQYF. For the CDR3, the DNA is TGTGCCAGCAGTTACTTGGACAAGAACTACGAGCAGTACTTC.

The chain joins TRBV27 to TRBJ2-3; TRBD2 agrees at 7 bases. The germline gives CDR1 MNHEY, CDR2 SMNVEV (reference sequence). V gave up 7 bases and J gave up 5 bases; unmatched junction bases: 6. The CDR3 contains 13 residues. In DNA, the CDR3 is TGTGCCAGCATCGGGGAGGGCCGAGATACGCAGTATTTT. Translated, it gives CASIGEGRDTQYF.

The chain employs TRBV20-1 and TRBJ1-2; D remains unclear. Trimming took 4 bases from V and 6 from J, leaving 6 bases between them. The CDR3 length is 10 residues. The germline gives CDR1 DFQATT, CDR2 SNEGSKA (reference sequence). CDR3 DNA sequence: TGCAGTGCTACCGACAATGGCTACACCTTC. This codes for CSATDNGYTF.

The chain recombines TRBV2 with TRBJ2-1; TRBD2 aligns across 9 bases. CDR1 is SNHLY and CDR2 is FYNNEI in the germline V gene. The CDR3 extends over 14 amino acids. Unmatched junction bases numbered 8, after V lost 6 bases and J lost 8 bases. As DNA, the CDR3 is TGTGCCAGCAGCTTAGCGGGGGCTAACGATGAGCAGTTCTTC. Encoded protein: CASSLAGANDEQFF.

This clone turned up a few times. The chain links TRBV14 to TRBJ1-3, with D uncertain. V gave up 1 base and J gave up 0 bases, with 10 bases separating them. CDR3 length: 16 amino acids. CDR1 is SGHDN and CDR2 is FVKESK in the germline V gene. DNA for the CDR3: TGTGCCAGCAGCCAAGTGTCGGGTTTCTCTGGAAACACCATATATTTT. It specifies CASSQVSGFSGNTIYF. Using reference TRBV14 and TRBJ1-3 for the parts outside the CDR3, the full variable domain is EAGVTQFPSHSVIEKGQTVTLRCDPISGHDNLYWYRRVMGKEIKFLLHFVKESKQDESGMPNNRFLAERTGGTYSTLKVQPAELEDSGVYFCASSQVSGFSGNTIYFGEGSWLTVV.

J is TRBJ1-6 and V is TRBV6-5; D gene ambiguous. This CDR3 is 12 amino acids long. The germline V gene encodes CDR1 MNHEY and CDR2 SVGAGI. The germline V and J ends were trimmed by 7 bases and 6 bases, with 7 bases remaining between them. CDR3 loop: CASNRINSPLHF. The DNA of the CDR3 is TGTGCCAGCAACCGTATTAATTCACCCCTCCACTTT.

The rearrangement links TRBV7-2 to TRBJ2-7; no clear D. This CDR3 is built from 14 residues. Germline CDR1 SGHTA, CDR2 FQGNSA. Deletions cut 5 bases from V and 1 base from J, with 12 bases between. The CDR3 loop reads CASSPGRLSYEQYF. The DNA for the CDR3 is TGTGCCAGCAGCCCCGGAAGGTTGTCCTACGAGCAGTACTTC.

This chain links TRBV21-1 with TRBJ2-3; TRBD2 reflects the table's D call only, with no check against the DNA. TRBV21-1 is a pseudogene segment. CDR3 length equals 14 residues. CDR3 nucleotides: TGTGCCAGCCTTAGCGGAAAACGCACAGATACGCAGTATTTT. This codes for CASLSGKRTDTQYF.

CDR3 loop: CASGSSESYEQYF. CDR3 coding DNA: TGTGCTAGTGGTTCCTCTGAAAGCTACGAGCAGTACTTC. The genes are TRBV12-5 and TRBJ2-7; no firm D call. Trimming removed 4 bases from V and 3 bases from J, with 10 bases in between. This CDR3 spans 13 amino acids. CDR1 is LGHNT, CDR2 FRNRAP, per germline.

The chain uses TRBV5-5 and TRBJ2-7; D gene ambiguous. Deletions cut 2 bases from V and 3 bases from J, with 12 bases between. Germline V gene data show CDR1 as SGHKS and CDR2 as YYEKEE (reference sequence). The CDR3 has 14 amino acids. The CDR3 DNA reads as TGTGCCAGCAGCTTTGAAACTGCCCTCTACGAGCAGTACTTC. The encoded protein is CASSFETALYEQYF.

This chain joins TRBV11-2 and TRBJ2-1; 7 nucleotides match TRBD2. Germline V gene lookup returns CDR1 SGHAT and CDR2 FQNNGV. This CDR3 spans 14 amino acids. Unmatched junction bases numbered 9, after V lost 8 bases and J lost 5 bases. CDR3 sequence: CASSWGGANNEQFF. DNA of the CDR3: TGTGCCAGCTCGTGGGGAGGGGCGAACAATGAGCAGTTCTTC.

The chain couples TRBV7-2 to TRBJ2-3, with 8 bases aligning to TRBD2. Trimming took 3 bases from V and 1 from J; bases not matched to a gene: 6. Germline lookup yields CDR1 SGHTA and CDR2 FQGNSA. The CDR3 consists of 16 residues. CDR3 residues: CASSFLRAGGTDTQYF. The CDR3 region has the DNA TGTGCCAGCAGCTTCCTTCGAGCGGGGGGCACAGATACGCAGTATTTT. The entire variable domain, with the rest obtained from reference TRBV7-2 and TRBJ2-3, is as follows: GAGVSQSPSNKVTEKGKDVELRCDPISGHTALYWYRQSLGQGLEFLIYFQGNSAPDKSGLPSDRFSAERTGGSVSTLTIQRTQQEDSAVYLCASSFLRAGGTDTQYFGPGTRLTVL.

The table lists this clone with a count of one. The chain employs TRBV14 and TRBJ2-2; 7 bases agree with TRBD2. This CDR3 has 16 amino acids. The J segment lost 5 bases and the V segment lost 0 bases, leaving 6 bases of the junction unmatched. CDR1 SGHDN and CDR2 FVKESK come from the germline V gene. In nucleotides, the CDR3 is TGTGCCAGCAGCCAAGAATTCGCGGGAGTTACCGGGGAGCTGTTTTTT. It specifies CASSQEFAGVTGELFF.

The J gene is TRBJ2-3, the V gene TRBV19; 10 nucleotides match TRBD2. The germline gives CDR1 LNHDA, CDR2 SQIVND (reference sequence). Losses at the gene ends were 5 bases for V and 1 base for J; bases not matched to a gene: 3. This CDR3 spans 15 amino acids. In DNA, the CDR3 is TGTGCCAGTAGTTTGGGGACTAGCGGCACAGATACGCAGTATTTT. Amino acids: CASSLGTSGTDTQYF.

In its sample, this clone was seen a few times. The chain couples TRBV6-5 to TRBJ2-7, with D maybe TRBD2 (6 bases). Germline lookup yields CDR1 MNHEY and CDR2 SVGAGI. The CDR3 has 13 amino acids. V gave up 7 bases and J gave up 7 bases, with 17 bases separating them. For the CDR3, the DNA is TGTGCCAGCACGAAATCCGGAGCGGGTGAGCAGTACTTC. Amino acids: CASTKSGAGEQYF.

CDR3 loop: CASSMGLVYGYTF. CDR3 DNA: TGTGCCAGTAGTATGGGGCTGGTCTATGGCTACACCTTC. The rearrangement links TRBV19 to TRBJ1-2; perhaps TRBD1 as D (5 bases). The CDR3 loop spans 13 amino acids. Trimming cost V 3 bases and J 4 bases, with 9 bases left between them. Germline CDR1 reads LNHDA; CDR2 reads SQIVND (reference sequence). Drawing the rest from reference TRBV19 and TRBJ1-2, the complete variable domain is DGGITQSPKYLFRKEGQNVTLSCEQNLNHDAMYWYRQDPGQGLRLIYYSQIVNDFQKGDIAEGYSVSREKKESFPLTVTSAQKNPTAFYLCASSMGLVYGYTFGSGTRLTVV.

The gene calls are TRBV9 and TRBJ2-3; D not resolved. Germline V gene data show CDR1 as SGDLS and CDR2 as YYNGEE. The CDR3 sequence is 15 residues long. Deletions cut 4 bases from V and 4 bases from J, with 16 bases between. The CDR3 DNA reads as TGTGCCAGCAGCCCCCGGGTAGGGTCGTCAGATACGCAGTATTTT. Amino acids: CASSPRVGSSDTQYF.

The CDR3 region has the DNA TGTGCCAGCAGCCAAGAGCGCGGACCCGGGGAGACCCAGTACTTC. Translation: CASSQERGPGETQYF. The chain is built from TRBV4-2 and TRBJ2-5, with D hard to call. V was clipped by 0 bases and J by 5 bases, with 13 bases between them. In germline, CDR1 is LGHNA, CDR2 YNFKEQ. There are 15 residues in the CDR3.

The V and J genes are TRBV27 and TRBJ2-7; the match to TRBD1 covers 11 bases. The CDR3 is 15 residues long. Looked up from germline, CDR1 is MNHEY and CDR2 is SMNVEV (reference sequence). V gave up 5 bases and J gave up 5 bases; unmatched junction bases: 8. Here the CDR3 DNA reads TGTGCCAGCAGTCTCGGGACAGGGGGTTTCAACGAGCAGTACTTC. Amino acid sequence: CASSLGTGGFNEQYF.

This sequence joins TRBV7-9 and TRBJ2-2; D may be TRBD1 (5 bases). This CDR3 contains 19 residues. V was pared by 2 bases and J by 2 bases, with 21 bases between. Germline assignment: CDR1 SEHNR and CDR2 FQNEAQ (reference sequence). CDR3 protein: CASSLLQGSEMANTGELFF. The CDR3 nucleotides read TGTGCCAGCAGCTTATTGCAGGGATCCGAAATGGCTAACACCGGGGAGCTGTTTTTT.

The V call is TRBV27, the J call TRBJ1-5; D gene uncertain. This CDR3 has 15 amino acids. The germline V and J ends were trimmed by 8 bases and 0 bases, with 14 bases remaining between them. The germline CDR1 and CDR2 sequences are MNHEY and SMNVEV (reference sequence). CDR3 in DNA: TGTGCCAGCGGGAGGGCGGGCTATAGCAATCAGCCCCAGCATTTT. This encodes CASGRAGYSNQPQHF.

This CDR3 reads CASSHRPAQAYEQYF. In nucleotides, the CDR3 is TGCGCCAGCAGTCATCGCCCCGCGCAGGCCTACGAGCAGTACTTC. The gene calls are TRBV23-1 and TRBJ2-7, with D unclear. TRBV23-1 is designated an ORF whose function remains uncertain. This CDR3 has 15 residues. V was shortened by 3 bases and J by 2 bases, with 14 bases between the two germline ends.

J is TRBJ2-7 and V is TRBV10-3, with unresolved D. This CDR3 region has 16 residues. V lost 0 bases, J lost 5 bases, and 17 bases lay in between. CDR1 and CDR2 from the germline V gene are ENHRY and SYGVKD. The CDR3 protein is CAISESGRQSLHEQYF. The CDR3 region has the DNA TGTGCCATCAGTGAGTCTGGGCGGCAGTCCCTCCACGAGCAGTACTTC.